The 5 T cell receptor beta chains presented below share a single source sample, sequenced in a study of molecular identifiers for immune sequencing clone quantification. TCRdb redid the calling of the PCR reads with MiXCR, one entry per CDR3 protein. The data hold tens of thousands of distinct CDR3 sequences, with around 20% observed a single time. The sequenced sample was naive CD8+ T cells from blood, with Jurkat cell RNA spiked in. Noted subset: FACS-sorted CD8+CD4-CCR7+CD45RA+ naive T cells. The receptors here all came from a human donor in good health. Some libraries in this study had Jurkat cell RNA spiked in.

As for this clonotype: A much larger clone differs by one base, so this may be a read error. This sequence joins TRBV3-1 and TRBJ2-1; unclear D gene. CDR1 and CDR2 (germline): LGHDT, YNNKEL (reference sequence). The V and J ends lost 4 bases and 5 bases respectively, with 6 bases between them. This CDR3 has 12 residues. CDR3 residues: CASSRANNEQFF. The CDR3 coding sequence is TGTGCCAGCAGCCGAGCCAACAATGAGCAGTTCTTC.

At least ten counts were recorded for this clonotype. The CDR3 protein is CSVELTGDRGKYEQYF. The CDR3 nucleotides are TGCAGCGTTGAACTAACGGGGGACAGGGGAAAGTACGAGCAGTACTTC. V gene TRBV29-1 combines with J gene TRBJ2-7, with 10 bases that match TRBD1. Germline CDR1 is SQVTM and CDR2 is ANQGSEA. The CDR3 has 16 amino acids. J gave up 4 bases and V 2 bases, and 11 bases lay outside the gene matches.

This clonotype was detected many times. The genes are TRBV29-1 and TRBJ2-1; D call uncertain. Germline assignment: CDR1 SQVTM and CDR2 ANQGSEA. The CDR3 covers 13 residues. V gave up 6 bases and J gave up 1 base, with 10 bases separating them. The chain's CDR3 is CSVRTLSYNEQFF. CDR3 in DNA: TGCAGCGTCCGGACGCTATCCTACAATGAGCAGTTCTTC.

Ten or more counts support this clonotype. The gene calls are TRBV10-3 and TRBJ1-3; weak D call: TRBD1 (6 bases). V lost 3 bases and J lost 3, with 15 bases in between. Germline V gives CDR1 ENHRY, CDR2 SYGVKD. The CDR3 is 16 residues long. Here the CDR3 reads CAISDPPGDFGNTIYF. The CDR3 DNA follows: TGTGCCATCAGTGATCCCCCAGGGGATTTTGGAAACACCATATATTTT.

This clonotype has a count of ten or more. This rearrangement joins TRBV15 to TRBJ2-2; D call uncertain. Germline V gene sequence: CDR1 LNHNV, CDR2 YYDKDF (reference sequence). CDR3 length: 15 residues. The germline V and J ends were trimmed by 4 bases and 2 bases, with 11 bases remaining between them. The CDR3 region is CATSTTERNTGELFF. The CDR3 coding sequence is TGTGCCACCAGCACAACCGAAAGAAACACCGGGGAGCTGTTTTTT.